This T cell receptor beta chain was retrieved from a study of identifying expanded T cells in peripheral blood. Some clones are missing from TCRdb's copy, which holds only in-frame ones; the method was immunoSEQ multiplex PCR. The sample shows under 150,000 clones, 86% of them seen only once. Germline V lookup: CDR1 LNHNV, CDR2 YYDKDF (reference sequence). V shed 4 bases and J 4 bases; nucleotides not matched to a gene: 6. The CDR3 has 16 residues. No infections or other immune events were documented during collection. The chain joins TRBV15 to TRBJ2-2; TRBD1 matches 10 bases. The sample comprised blood. This TCR came from a person between 18 and 75 years old in good health. The CDR3 loop reads CATSKRQGAGTGELFF. The CDR3, as DNA: TGTGCCACCAGCAAACGACAGGGGGCCGGCACCGGGGAGCTGTTTTTT.